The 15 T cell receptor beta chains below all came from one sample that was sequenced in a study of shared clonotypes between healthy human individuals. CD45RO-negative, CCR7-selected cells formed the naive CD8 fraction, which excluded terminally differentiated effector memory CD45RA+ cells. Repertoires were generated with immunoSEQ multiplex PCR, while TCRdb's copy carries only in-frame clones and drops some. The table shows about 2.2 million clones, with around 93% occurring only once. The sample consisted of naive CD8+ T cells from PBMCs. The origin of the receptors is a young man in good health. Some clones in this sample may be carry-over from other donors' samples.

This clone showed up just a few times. The CDR3 protein is CASSDGGITRNTEAFF. The DNA for the CDR3 is TGCGCCAGCAGTGATGGCGGAATTACACGAAACACTGAAGCTTTCTTT. The chain employs TRBV10-1 and TRBJ1-1; the D is unclear. Germline V gives CDR1 WNHNN, CDR2 SYGVQD (reference sequence). This CDR3 has 16 residues. Deletions cut 3 bases from V and 2 bases from J, with 16 bases between.

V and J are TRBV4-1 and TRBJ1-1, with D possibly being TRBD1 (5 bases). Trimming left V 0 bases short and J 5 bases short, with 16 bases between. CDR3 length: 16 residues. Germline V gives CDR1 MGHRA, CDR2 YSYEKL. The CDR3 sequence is CASSQDGVRGDTEAFF. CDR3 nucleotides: TGCGCCAGCAGCCAAGATGGGGTGCGGGGGGATACTGAAGCTTTCTTT.

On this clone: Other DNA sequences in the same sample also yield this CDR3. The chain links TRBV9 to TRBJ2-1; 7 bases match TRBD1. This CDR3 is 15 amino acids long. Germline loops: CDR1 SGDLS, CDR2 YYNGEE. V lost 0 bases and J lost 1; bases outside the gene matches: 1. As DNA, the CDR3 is TGTGCCAGCAGCGTAGCAGGGGGTTCCTACAATGAGCAGTTCTTC. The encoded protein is CASSVAGGSYNEQFF. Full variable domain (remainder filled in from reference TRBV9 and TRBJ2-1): DSGVTQTPKHLITATGQRVTLRCSPRSGDLSVYWYQQSLDQGLQFLIQYYNGEERAKGNILERFSAQQFPDLHSELNLSSLELGDSALYFCASSVAGGSYNEQFFGPGTRLTVL.

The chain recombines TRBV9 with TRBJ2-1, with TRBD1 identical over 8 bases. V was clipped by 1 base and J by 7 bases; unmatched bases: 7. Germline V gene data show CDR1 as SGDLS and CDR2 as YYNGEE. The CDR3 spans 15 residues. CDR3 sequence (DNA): TGTGCCAGCAGCGTATCAGGGGGCTTTGGGAATGAGCAGTTCTTC. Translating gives CASSVSGGFGNEQFF.

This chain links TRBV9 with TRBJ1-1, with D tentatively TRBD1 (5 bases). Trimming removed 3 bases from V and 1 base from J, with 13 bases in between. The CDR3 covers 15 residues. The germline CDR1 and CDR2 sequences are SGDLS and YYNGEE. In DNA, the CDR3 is TGTGCCAGCAGCGGCCCGCAGGGCCCGAACACTGAAGCTTTCTTT. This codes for CASSGPQGPNTEAFF.

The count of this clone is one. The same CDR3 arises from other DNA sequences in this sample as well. This chain's CDR3 is CASSLAGRTGEQPQHF. As DNA, the CDR3 is TGTGCCAGCAGCTTAGCTGGTCGGACAGGGGAGCAGCCCCAGCATTTT. The chain combines TRBV7-9 with TRBJ1-5, with 9 nucleotides matching TRBD1. The CDR3 runs 16 residues. V lost 0 bases to trimming and J lost 7 bases; unmatched junction nucleotides: 7. Germline-derived CDR1 and CDR2 are SEHNR and FQNEAQ (reference sequence).

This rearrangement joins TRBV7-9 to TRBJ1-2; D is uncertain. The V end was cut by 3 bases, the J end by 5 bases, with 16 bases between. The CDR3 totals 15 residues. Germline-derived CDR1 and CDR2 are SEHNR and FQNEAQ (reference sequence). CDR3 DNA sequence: TGTGCCAGCAGCTTGGCTCGCGAGCGGTCGTATGGCTACACCTTC. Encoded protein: CASSLARERSYGYTF.

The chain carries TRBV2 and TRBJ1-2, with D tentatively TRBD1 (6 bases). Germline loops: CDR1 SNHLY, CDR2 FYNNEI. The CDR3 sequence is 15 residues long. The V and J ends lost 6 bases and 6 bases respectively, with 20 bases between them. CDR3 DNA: TGTGCCAGCAGGAATAGTGGACAGAACAAGAATGGCTACACCTTC. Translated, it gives CASRNSGQNKNGYTF.

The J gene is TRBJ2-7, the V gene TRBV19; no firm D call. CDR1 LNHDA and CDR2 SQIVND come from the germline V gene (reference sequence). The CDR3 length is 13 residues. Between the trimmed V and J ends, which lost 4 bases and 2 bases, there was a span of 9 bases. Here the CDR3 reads CASSTVAAYEQYF. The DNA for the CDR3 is TGTGCCAGTAGTACGGTTGCAGCCTACGAGCAGTACTTC.

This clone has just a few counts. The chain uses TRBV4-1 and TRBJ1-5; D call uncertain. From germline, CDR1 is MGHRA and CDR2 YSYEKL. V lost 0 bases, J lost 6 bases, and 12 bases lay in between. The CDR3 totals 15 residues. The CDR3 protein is CASSQELGLAQPQHF. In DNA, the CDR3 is TGCGCCAGCAGCCAAGAACTTGGATTGGCTCAGCCCCAGCATTTT.

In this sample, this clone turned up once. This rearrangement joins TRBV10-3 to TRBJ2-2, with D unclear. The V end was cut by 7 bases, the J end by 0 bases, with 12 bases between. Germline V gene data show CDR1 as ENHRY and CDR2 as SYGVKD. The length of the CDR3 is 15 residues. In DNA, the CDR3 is TGTGCCATCAAGAAGGAGATCTCGAACACCGGGGAGCTGTTTTTT. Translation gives CAIKKEISNTGELFF.

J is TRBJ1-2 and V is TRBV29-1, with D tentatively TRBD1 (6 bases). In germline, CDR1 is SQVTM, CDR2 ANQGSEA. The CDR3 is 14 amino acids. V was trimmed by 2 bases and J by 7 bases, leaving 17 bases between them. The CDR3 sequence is CSVEIRGVRSGYTF. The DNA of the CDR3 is TGCAGCGTTGAAATAAGGGGGGTGAGGAGTGGCTACACCTTC.

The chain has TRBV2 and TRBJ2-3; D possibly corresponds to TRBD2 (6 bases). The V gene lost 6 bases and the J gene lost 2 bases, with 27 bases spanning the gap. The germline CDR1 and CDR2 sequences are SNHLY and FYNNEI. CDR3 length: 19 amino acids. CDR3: CASSPNLQLAERATDTQYF. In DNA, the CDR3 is TGTGCCAGCAGCCCAAACCTTCAATTAGCGGAAAGGGCCACAGATACGCAGTATTTT.

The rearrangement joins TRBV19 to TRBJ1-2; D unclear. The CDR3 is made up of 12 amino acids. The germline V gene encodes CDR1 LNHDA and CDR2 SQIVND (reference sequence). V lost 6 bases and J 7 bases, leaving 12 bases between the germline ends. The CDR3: CASRDLRGGYTF. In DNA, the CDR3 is TGTGCCAGTAGGGACCTCCGGGGTGGCTACACCTTC.

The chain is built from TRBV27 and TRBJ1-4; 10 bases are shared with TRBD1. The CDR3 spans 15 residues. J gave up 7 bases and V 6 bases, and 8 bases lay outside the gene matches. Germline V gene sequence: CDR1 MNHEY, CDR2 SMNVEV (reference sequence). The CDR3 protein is CASSKTGTGVEKLFF. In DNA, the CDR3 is TGTGCCAGCAGCAAAACCGGGACAGGGGTTGAAAAACTGTTTTTT.